Included here is one TCR beta chain sequence, with context. This clonotype was counted between two and nine times. Its antigen remains undetermined. No clone much larger than this one lies a single base away; base qualities are absent. The source of the sample is a study of T-cell memory formation after mild COVID-19 (dated by TCRdb to about 2021). About the study as a whole: Most TCR sequence clusters were specific to one of the two donors. In a couple of donors, T-cell clones that expanded and contracted after mild COVID-19 were tracked by sequencing TCRalpha and TCRbeta repertoires over time. The cohort comprised two young, previously healthy adult volunteers, one female and one male. On the study overall, not on this receptor specifically: Only two mild cases were covered by the study, and larger cohorts that include severe cases with pre-infection samples were considered necessary. Contracting CD4+ clones were located mainly in the CM and EM memory subsets, whereas CD8+ clones were found to be enriched in EMRA. From day 15 to 85, contracting clones showed balanced CD4/CD8 phenotypes, whereas a second wave of clones that expanded from day 15 to 37 leaned towards CD4+. SARS-CoV-2 specificity of the second-wave clones peaking on day 37 was not confirmed. Some responding clones were detected in pre-infection memory, which suggested that pre-existing cross-reactive memory T cells had joined the SARS-CoV-2 response.

Ficoll-Paque density gradient centrifugation was used to isolate PBMCs. The reads were generated on an Illumina NovaSeq 6000. TCRalpha and TCRbeta cDNA libraries were constructed by 5'RACE with constant-segment primers, with sample barcodes and unique molecular identifiers being introduced. RNA was extracted from every sample with Trizol reagent. Amplification of the libraries took two PCR steps, and the second step added a second sample barcode plus Illumina TruSeq adapters. Sequencing of libraries was performed on an Illumina NovaSeq with 2 x 150 bp paired-end reads. The authors' analysis ran thus. The reads were demultiplexed and collapsed into UMI-guided consensus sequences using migec v1.2.7. Using mixcr v2.1.11, UMI consensuses were aligned to TRA and TRB V and J templates and then assembled into clonotypes. Expanded or contracted clonotypes were those called significant by both edgeR and NoisET, with noise models trained on biological replicates. For edgeR calls, the thresholds were a false discovery rate-adjusted p below 0.01 and a log2 fold-change of 1. As an exploratory analysis of dynamics, PCA with hierarchical clustering was applied to max-normalized trajectories of the 1000 most abundant clonotypes. Each responding clone was given a CD4 or CD8 phenotype based on the CD4+ and CD8+ repertoires, which had been sequenced separately. The public reads were reprocessed in TCRdb via fastp at Q25 and MiXCR, keeping in-frame beta chains. Every CDR3 protein is listed once, alongside the most common genes and DNA of its rows. The V and J calls were not made by the authors but by TCRdb's processing. The table for this sample lists 350,000 to 500,000 distinct CDR3 sequences; about 20% of them were counted only once. The ten largest clones capture under 25% of the sample.

V lost 1 base and J lost 5 bases, and the count of bases not matched to a germline gene is 8. The CDR1 and CDR2 encoded by the germline V gene (reference sequence) are SGHNT and YYREEE. The CDR3, cysteine through phenylalanine, is 16 amino acids long. The sequence is cut down to CDR3 DNA, 48 bases in frame from base 1. The sample comprised PBMCs or a T cell subset sorted from them (not recorded which). The source is a man younger than 30 who had mild COVID-19 (a few samples of this study predate the infection). The sample titles of this study are shuffled in the database, so cell type and time point are left out; the donor was told from shared clones. This receptor chain uses TRBV5-4 and TRBJ2-3; 9 central bases correspond to TRBD2. The CDR3 reads as follows: CASSLSGGGAGDTQYF. The nucleotide sequence reads TGTGCCAGCAGCTTGTCTGGCGGGGGGGCCGGAGATACGCAGTATTTT.